The rows below give T cell receptor beta chains drawn from one sample of a study of response to subunit inactivated influenza vaccine. A single record per CDR3 protein comes from TCRdb applying MiXCR to the RT-PCR reads. In the table there are approximately 700,000 distinct CDR3 sequences, roughly 13% of which are singletons. Sample: PBMCs from blood, taken around 15 days before vaccination. The receptor set was obtained from a man in his fifties or sixties who received an inactivated influenza vaccine. Each CDR3 is given with its conserved first and last residue. Each record gives: D gene, clone size, V gene, J gene, CDR3 protein, CDR3 DNA. A D gene is named only where the DNA matches it firmly. Only some rows state a clone size, as once, few, many or a class for expanded clones.

>.|.|TRBV6-2/TRBV6-3|TRBJ2-5
CASSFGLPFHPQYF
TGTGCCAGCAGTTTCGGACTACCGTTTCATCCCCAGTACTTC
>.|.|TRBV9|TRBJ2-3
CASSVGTRVTDTQYF
TGTGCCAGCAGCGTGGGGACTCGAGTCACAGATACGCAGTATTTT
>TRBD2|.|TRBV4-2|TRBJ2-7
CASSHRLAGGPQGYEQYF
TGTGCCAGCAGCCACCGACTAGCGGGAGGGCCTCAGGGCTACGAGCAGTACTTC
>.|few|TRBV20-1|TRBJ1-1
CSAKGGSPEAFF
TGCAGTGCTAAAGGTGGCTCCCCTGAAGCTTTCTTT
>.|few|TRBV20-1|TRBJ2-7
CSARAGLAREQYF
TGCAGTGCTAGAGCGGGGCTAGCGCGCGAGCAGTACTTC
>.|.|TRBV15|TRBJ2-3
CATSRVRGTSTDTQYF
TGTGCCACCAGCAGAGTACGGGGGACTAGCACAGATACGCAGTATTTT
>TRBD1|.|TRBV12-3/TRBV12-4|TRBJ2-7
CASRSTGGASYEQYF
TGTGCCAGCAGATCCACAGGGGGCGCAAGCTACGAGCAGTACTTC
>.|.|TRBV5-1|TRBJ1-1
CASREMTMMGTEAFF
TGCGCCAGCAGAGAAATGACAATGATGGGCACTGAAGCTTTCTTT
>.|.|TRBV20-1|TRBJ1-1
CSARGEGRMVGTEAFF
TGCAGTGCTAGAGGTGAGGGAAGAATGGTAGGCACTGAAGCTTTCTTT
>.|.|TRBV4-3|TRBJ2-7
CASSQEVLAAYEQYF
TGCGCCAGCAGCCAAGAGGTCCTAGCAGCCTACGAGCAGTACTTC
>.|.|TRBV4-3|TRBJ2-7
CASSQVRESTFRQYF
TGCGCCAGCAGCCAAGTCCGGGAATCGACCTTTCGGCAGTACTTC
>.|few|TRBV5-1|TRBJ2-7
CASSLDVTRGSSYEQYF
TGCGCCAGCAGCTTGGATGTCACGCGTGGCAGCTCCTACGAGCAGTACTTC
>.|.|TRBV29-1|TRBJ2-2
CSVSMTGELFF
TGCAGCGTATCTATGACCGGGGAGCTGTTTTTT
>.|.|TRBV9|TRBJ2-5
CASSAQLSREETQYF
TGTGCCAGCAGCGCGCAATTGTCCAGGGAAGAGACCCAGTACTTC
>TRBD1|few|TRBV12-3/TRBV12-4|TRBJ1-2
CASSFRDSVRDYGYTF
TGTGCCAGCAGTTTCCGGGACAGCGTACGCGACTATGGCTACACCTTC
>.|.|TRBV11-2|TRBJ1-1
CASSAGWEAFF
TGTGCCAGCAGCGCCGGGTGGGAAGCTTTCTTT
>TRBD1|few|TRBV6-1|TRBJ1-1
CASSEARDRVKAFF
TGTGCCAGCAGTGAAGCTCGAGACAGGGTAAAAGCTTTCTTT
>.|few|TRBV25-1|TRBJ1-2
CASGRRGASGYTF
TGTGCCAGTGGACGCAGGGGCGCGAGTGGCTACACCTTC
>TRBD1|few|TRBV30|TRBJ1-4
CAWRGPGQANEKLFF
TGTGCCTGGAGGGGCCCGGGACAGGCTAATGAAAAACTGTTTTTT
>.|many|TRBV29-1|TRBJ1-1
CSVSGDEPLNTEAFF
TGCAGCGTTTCAGGAGACGAACCGTTGAACACTGAAGCTTTCTTT
>.|.|TRBV12-3/TRBV12-4|TRBJ2-1
CASSLVHKLGNEQFF
TGTGCCAGCAGTTTAGTCCACAAGCTGGGTAATGAGCAGTTCTTC
>.|many|TRBV12-3/TRBV12-4|TRBJ2-3
CAITRGGADTQYF
TGTGCCATCACCAGGGGTGGGGCAGATACGCAGTATTTT
>TRBD2|.|TRBV6-2/TRBV6-3|TRBJ2-1
CASSFPSGRTVDEQFF
TGTGCCAGCAGTTTCCCGAGCGGGAGGACCGTCGATGAGCAGTTCTTC
>.|few|TRBV15|TRBJ2-5
CATSSTMTSTETQYF
TGTGCCACCAGCAGTACCATGACCTCAACAGAGACCCAGTACTTC
>.|few|TRBV28|TRBJ2-3
CASRPEFTGTDTQYF
TGTGCCAGCAGACCCGAATTCACAGGGACAGATACGCAGTATTTT
>TRBD1|.|TRBV6-1|TRBJ1-1
CASSRVGQGTTEAFF
TGTGCCAGCAGTCGAGTGGGACAGGGGACCACTGAAGCTTTCTTT
>.|many|TRBV10-2|TRBJ1-6
CASSESVNSPLHF
TGCGCCAGCAGTGAGTCTGTGAATTCACCCCTCCACTTT
>.|many|TRBV11-1|TRBJ2-3
CASSPSPLRGDTQYF
TGTGCCAGCAGCCCCTCACCCCTTCGAGGAGATACGCAGTATTTT
>TRBD1|.|TRBV27|TRBJ2-3
CASSGQGSDTQYF
TGTGCCAGCAGTGGACAGGGTTCGGATACGCAGTATTTT
>TRBD2|.|TRBV7-3|TRBJ2-1
CASSPSGGRASNEQFF
TGTGCCAGCAGCCCAAGTGGAGGGAGGGCCTCCAATGAGCAGTTCTTC
>TRBD1|.|TRBV7-2|TRBJ2-7
CASSYALDRVSPQYF
TGTGCCAGCAGCTACGCTCTGGACAGGGTTTCGCCGCAGTACTTC
>.|.|TRBV9|TRBJ2-7
CASSTSTGGIYEQYF
.
>TRBD1|few|TRBV10-3|TRBJ2-5
CAISTGQGRGETQYF
TGTGCCATCAGTACAGGACAGGGTCGGGGGGAGACCCAGTACTTC
>.|few|TRBV20-1|TRBJ1-6
CSALPTSRGNSPLHF
TGCAGTGCTCTCCCCACGTCGCGGGGAAATTCACCCCTCCACTTT
>.|.|TRBV12-3/TRBV12-4|TRBJ2-3
CASSWGGPTDTQYF
TGTGCCAGCAGTTGGGGAGGCCCAACAGATACGCAGTATTTT
>.|few|TRBV9|TRBJ2-1
CASSVSSGRAGNEQFF
TGTGCCAGCAGCGTTTCGTCGGGAAGGGCTGGCAATGAGCAGTTCTTC
>TRBD2|few|TRBV20-1|TRBJ2-5
CSANGGEQETQYF
TGCAGTGCAAATGGGGGGGAACAAGAGACCCAGTACTTC
>.|.|TRBV7-2|TRBJ2-7
CASSPLGVEQYF
TGTGCCAGCAGCCCCCTGGGGGTCGAGCAGTACTTC
>TRBD1|.|TRBV3-1|TRBJ2-1
CASSQAGTGVFNEQFF
TGTGCCAGCAGCCAAGCCGGGACAGGGGTATTCAATGAGCAGTTCTTC
>.|few|TRBV20-1|TRBJ1-6
CSANPGTNSPLHF
TGCAGTGCTAACCCGGGGACCAATTCACCCCTCCACTTT
>TRBD2|once|TRBV7-2|TRBJ2-1
CASSSQRGGLNEQFF
TGTGCCAGCAGCTCCCAGCGGGGGGGCCTGAATGAGCAGTTCTTC
>.|many|TRBV2|TRBJ1-2
CASRVLTPGYGYTF
TGTGCCAGCAGAGTACTGACGCCGGGCTATGGCTACACCTTC
>.|many|TRBV12-3/TRBV12-4|TRBJ2-1
CASSFVTAYNEQFF
TGTGCCAGCAGTTTTGTAACAGCCTACAATGAGCAGTTCTTC
>.|.|TRBV29-1|TRBJ1-1
CSARTGMNTEAFF
TGCAGCGCTCGGACCGGAATGAACACTGAAGCTTTCTTT
>TRBD1|.|TRBV11-2|TRBJ2-5
CASSKGQPNQETQYF
TGTGCCAGCAGCAAGGGACAGCCGAACCAAGAGACCCAGTACTTC
>.|many|TRBV19|TRBJ1-4
CASADGNNEKLFF
TGTGCCAGTGCCGACGGGAATAATGAAAAACTGTTTTTT
>.|.|TRBV7-7|TRBJ2-7
CASSPMGGRDEQYF
TGTGCCAGCAGCCCCATGGGGGGAAGGGACGAGCAGTACTTC
>.|.|TRBV6-2/TRBV6-3|TRBJ2-6
CASSYETARSGANVLTF
TGTGCCAGCAGTTACGAGACAGCCCGCTCTGGGGCCAACGTCCTGACTTTC